These 27 T cell receptor beta chains share one sample of origin, sequenced in a study of shared clonotypes between healthy human individuals. This table comes from immunoSEQ multiplex PCR, and its TCRdb copy is limited to in-frame clones, with some not included. The sample contains around 1.4 million clones, 97% to 99% of which appear only once. The sample comprised naive CD4+ T cells sorted from blood. Regarding subset: CD45RA+ positively selected. The source is a man younger than 45 in good health.

The chain carries TRBV7-2 and TRBJ2-7; 8 positions agree with TRBD1. Germline V gene lookup returns CDR1 SGHTA and CDR2 FQGNSA. The CDR3 has 15 residues. Trimming at V came to 5 bases and at J to 2 bases, leaving 8 bases not matched to a gene. For the CDR3, the DNA is TGTGCCAGCAGCCCTAGTGGCAGGGGGCCCTACGAGCAGTACTTC. It encodes CASSPSGRGPYEQYF.

The J gene is TRBJ1-2, the V gene TRBV10-3, with D possibly TRBD1 on 6 matching bases. In germline, CDR1 is ENHRY, CDR2 SYGVKD. The CDR3 runs to 14 residues. Trimming pared 4 bases from V and 4 bases from J, leaving 13 bases between. Written as DNA, the CDR3 is TGTGCCATCAGTGCTGTAGAGGGGGGCTATGGCTACACCTTC. Translating gives CAISAVEGGYGYTF.

This chain links TRBV28 with TRBJ2-3, with 7 bases lining up with TRBD2. With 2 bases clipped from V and 3 bases from J, the junction kept 5 bases outside the gene matches. Germline assignment: CDR1 MDHEN and CDR2 SYDVKM. CDR3 size: 15 residues. The CDR3 is CASSLVGGNTDTQYF. As DNA, the CDR3 is TGTGCCAGCAGTTTAGTGGGAGGGAATACAGATACGCAGTATTTT.

V gene TRBV7-6 combines with J gene TRBJ2-7; 10 bases map to TRBD2. CDR3 size: 16 residues. V lost 5 bases to trimming and J lost 2 bases; unmatched junction nucleotides: 9. Germline V lookup: CDR1 SGHVS, CDR2 FNYEAQ. The CDR3 here is CASSHPPSGSTYEQYF. DNA for the CDR3: TGTGCCAGCAGCCACCCTCCTAGCGGGAGTACCTACGAGCAGTACTTC.

This chain links TRBV7-9 with TRBJ2-2; TRBD2 agrees at 7 bases. The V gene's germline CDR1 is SEHNR and CDR2 FQNEAQ (reference sequence). The length of the CDR3 is 16 residues. V was clipped by 5 bases and J by 1 base; unmatched bases: 7. CDR3: CASSPKGGGNTGELFF. The CDR3 region has the DNA TGTGCCAGCAGCCCCAAGGGCGGGGGGAACACCGGGGAGCTGTTTTTT. Full variable domain (rest looked up from reference TRBV7-9 and TRBJ2-2): DTGVSQNPRHKITKRGQNVTFRCDPISEHNRLYWYRQTLGQGPEFLTYFQNEAQLEKSRLLSDRFSAERPKGSFSTLEIQRTEQGDSAMYLCASSPKGGGNTGELFFGEGSRLTVL.

This clone showed up just once. V is TRBV19 and J is TRBJ2-7; TRBD2 matches 7 bases. V shed 6 bases, J shed 0 bases, and the junction held 2 bases outside the gene matches. Germline lookup yields CDR1 LNHDA and CDR2 SQIVND (reference sequence). The CDR3 has 13 amino acids. CDR3 amino acids: CASSGGYSYEQYF. The CDR3 nucleotides read TGTGCCAGTAGCGGGGGGTACTCCTACGAGCAGTACTTC.

The CDR3 sequence is CATTAQDSNYEQYF. DNA of the CDR3: TGTGCCACCACCGCCCAGGACTCAAACTACGAGCAGTACTTC. The V and J genes are TRBV15 and TRBJ2-7; D is possibly TRBD2 (5 bases). CDR3 size: 14 residues. V lost 7 bases to trimming and J lost 3 bases, with 16 bases between them. Looked up from germline, CDR1 is LNHNV and CDR2 is YYDKDF (reference sequence).

This sequence joins TRBV7-9 and TRBJ2-7; TRBD1 agrees at 9 bases. The CDR3 has 14 residues. Germline CDR1 SEHNR, CDR2 FQNEAQ (reference sequence). V lost 3 bases, J lost 6 bases, and 6 bases stayed unmatched. The CDR3 region has the DNA TGTGCCAGCAGCTTTACGGGACAGGGTGGCGAGCAGTACTTC. It encodes CASSFTGQGGEQYF.

The CDR3 DNA sequence: TGTGCCAGCAGCCCGGCGGGGAGGAGGGACAATGAGCAGTTCTTC. It encodes CASSPAGRRDNEQFF. J is TRBJ2-1 and V is TRBV5-4; D is possibly TRBD2 (6 bases). The V and J ends lost 4 bases and 5 bases respectively, with 16 bases between them. CDR3 size: 15 residues. From germline, CDR1 is SGHNT and CDR2 YYREEE (reference sequence).

This rearrangement joins TRBV6-4 to TRBJ2-1; D is undetermined. Germline CDR1 and CDR2: MRHNA and SNTAGT. The V end was cut by 4 bases, the J end by 2 bases, with 9 bases between. The CDR3 has 14 amino acids. The CDR3 coding sequence is TGTGCCAGCAGTGTGGAGCTAGCCTACAATGAGCAGTTCTTC. As protein: CASSVELAYNEQFF.

The chain has TRBV27 and TRBJ2-7; 12 bases agree with TRBD1. The CDR3 has 17 amino acids. The germline V gene has CDR1 MNHEY and CDR2 SMNVEV (reference sequence). Germline trimming cut 3 bases from V and 0 bases from J; bases unmatched to any gene: 6. The CDR3 region is CASSLGGQGAGSYEQYF. As DNA, the CDR3 is TGTGCCAGCAGTTTGGGGGGACAGGGGGCAGGCTCCTACGAGCAGTACTTC.

A single count supports this clone. The chain combines TRBV6-5 with TRBJ2-7, with D possibly TRBD2 on 5 matching bases. V was shortened by 4 bases and J by 6 bases, with 22 bases between the two germline ends. The CDR3 contains 16 residues. Germline CDR1 reads MNHEY; CDR2 reads SVGAGI. CDR3 sequence reads: CASSSERRTGLSEQYF. In DNA, the CDR3 is TGTGCCAGCAGTTCAGAACGAAGGACTGGTCTTTCCGAGCAGTACTTC.

The gene calls are TRBV5-1 and TRBJ2-2; 9 nucleotides line up with TRBD1. Looked up from germline, CDR1 is SGHRS and CDR2 is YFSETQ. CDR3 length equals 14 residues. V was pared by 4 bases and J by 6 bases, with 4 bases of the junction left unmatched. DNA for the CDR3: TGCGCCAGCAGCATACAGGGGGCCCCCGGGGAGCTGTTTTTT. Its translation: CASSIQGAPGELFF.

The rearrangement joins TRBV6-5 to TRBJ2-7, with unresolved D. Germline V gives CDR1 MNHEY, CDR2 SVGAGI. This CDR3 comprises 14 residues. V dropped 5 bases and J dropped 3 bases, with 14 bases sitting between them. The chain's CDR3 is CASSPRVSDYEQYF. DNA for the CDR3: TGTGCCAGCAGTCCCCGGGTATCGGACTACGAGCAGTACTTC.

Details on this clone: Additional DNA sequences in this sample encode the identical CDR3. The V and J genes are TRBV7-9 and TRBJ2-4, with D possibly being TRBD2 (6 bases). This CDR3 has 11 amino acids. Trimming removed 5 bases from V and 10 bases from J, with 9 bases in between. Germline CDR1 and CDR2: SEHNR and FQNEAQ (reference sequence). CDR3 loop: CASSPGGIQYF. The CDR3 DNA reads as TGTGCCAGCAGCCCCGGGGGTATTCAGTACTTC. Together with reference TRBV7-9 and TRBJ2-4, the CDR3 gives the full variable domain: DTGVSQNPRHKITKRGQNVTFRCDPISEHNRLYWYRQTLGQGPEFLTYFQNEAQLEKSRLLSDRFSAERPKGSFSTLEIQRTEQGDSAMYLCASSPGGIQYFGAGTRLSVL.

The genes are TRBV5-4 and TRBJ1-1; D possibly corresponds to TRBD1 (5 bases). This CDR3 is 11 amino acids long. Between the trimmed V and J ends, which lost 6 bases and 7 bases, there was a span of 10 bases. Germline CDR1 SGHNT, CDR2 YYREEE (reference sequence). DNA of the CDR3: TGTGCCAGCAAGGGCCAGGGTGAAGCTTTCTTT. Protein sequence: CASKGQGEAFF. Looking up the rest from reference TRBV5-4 and TRBJ1-1 gives the full variable domain: ETGVTQSPTHLIKTRGQQVTLRCSSQSGHNTVSWYQQALGQGPQFIFQYYREEENGRGNFPPRFSGLQFPNYSSELNVNALELDDSALYLCASKGQGEAFFGQGTRLTVV.

The rearrangement joins TRBV11-2 to TRBJ2-5, with D possibly matching TRBD1 (6 bases). The germline CDR1 and CDR2 sequences are SGHAT and FQNNGV. The V end lost 1 base, the J end lost 5 bases, and 11 bases lay between the germline ends. This CDR3 contains 14 residues. CDR3 residues: CASSLVQGQETQYF. As DNA, the CDR3 is TGTGCCAGCAGCTTAGTTCAGGGGCAGGAGACCCAGTACTTC.

This rearrangement joins TRBV6-5 to TRBJ1-5; 9 nucleotides line up with TRBD1. This CDR3 has 14 residues. The V and J ends lost 6 bases and 6 bases, in that order; junction bases with no gene match: 6. Germline assignment: CDR1 MNHEY and CDR2 SVGAGI. The DNA for the CDR3 is TGTGCCAGCAGAAATAGACAGGGGGGTCAGCCCCAGCATTTT. Its translation is CASRNRQGGQPQHF.

V is TRBV27 and J is TRBJ2-7, with 8 bases that match TRBD2. The CDR3 runs 13 residues. CDR1 is MNHEY and CDR2 is SMNVEV in the germline V gene (reference sequence). The J segment lost 4 bases and the V segment lost 5 bases, leaving 4 bases of the junction unmatched. The CDR3 region is CASSAPGGYEQYF. The CDR3 DNA sequence: TGTGCCAGCAGTGCCCCGGGGGGGTACGAGCAGTACTTC.

This chain joins TRBV7-2 and TRBJ2-5, with 7 bases fitting TRBD1. The CDR3 is 16 amino acids. V lost 0 bases and J lost 4; bases outside the gene matches: 8. Germline CDR1 reads SGHTA; CDR2 reads FQGNSA. The CDR3 loop reads CASSLAGTAWRETQYF. The CDR3 DNA follows: TGTGCCAGCAGCTTAGCCGGGACAGCCTGGAGAGAGACCCAGTACTTC.

This clone was observed once. This rearrangement joins TRBV29-1 to TRBJ1-5; D not certain. Germline CDR1 is SQVTM and CDR2 is ANQGSEA. The CDR3 is 12 residues long. Trimming cost V 4 bases and J 11 bases, with 15 bases left between them. CDR3 in DNA: TGCAGCGTTGCCCAAACACCGGGCGCCCAGCATTTT. It specifies CSVAQTPGAQHF.

The chain employs TRBV5-1 and TRBJ1-2, with unresolved D. This CDR3 has 15 amino acids. The germline gives CDR1 SGHRS, CDR2 YFSETQ. Trimming took off 7 bases at V and 4 bases at J, with 20 bases between the two ends. Written as DNA, the CDR3 is TGCGCCAGCGGAGAAGAGGGATCCGGGCTCTATGGCTACACCTTC. This codes for CASGEEGSGLYGYTF.

This sequence joins TRBV2 and TRBJ2-3, with no clear D. V was clipped by 8 bases and J by 2 bases, with 11 bases between them. The CDR3 loop spans 13 amino acids. Germline assignment: CDR1 SNHLY and CDR2 FYNNEI. CDR3 sequence (DNA): TGTGCCAGCTCGCACTATACCACAGATACGCAGTATTTT. This gives the protein CASSHYTTDTQYF.

The V and J genes are TRBV18 and TRBJ2-7; the D gene is possibly TRBD1 (6 bases). CDR3 length: 15 amino acids. Per the germline V gene, CDR1 is KGHSH and CDR2 is LQKENI. The V end was cut by 6 bases, the J end by 5 bases, with 20 bases between. CDR3 DNA: TGTGCCAGCTCCCTGAGGGGGATGGGATCCAACGAGCAGTACTTC. Protein sequence: CASSLRGMGSNEQYF.

This chain joins TRBV5-4 and TRBJ2-5; 7 positions match TRBD1. Germline CDR1 reads SGHNT; CDR2 reads YYREEE (reference sequence). The CDR3 has 15 residues. J gave up 6 bases and V 3 bases, and 11 bases lay outside the gene matches. CDR3 sequence reads: CASSSPGGDVQTQYF. DNA of the CDR3: TGTGCCAGCAGCTCCCCAGGGGGTGACGTTCAGACCCAGTACTTC. The whole variable domain, filled in from reference TRBV5-4 and TRBJ2-5, reads ETGVTQSPTHLIKTRGQQVTLRCSSQSGHNTVSWYQQALGQGPQFIFQYYREEENGRGNFPPRFSGLQFPNYSSELNVNALELDDSALYLCASSSPGGDVQTQYFGPGTRLLVL.

The gene calls are TRBV1 and TRBJ1-1. TRBV1 is termed a pseudogene. The length of the CDR3 is 16 residues. As DNA, the CDR3 is TGCACCAGCAGCCAAGGGGGACGACACTCGGGAACTGAAGCTTTCTTT. Translated: CTSSQGGRHSGTEAFF.

The chain combines TRBV19 with TRBJ2-7, with 9 bases fitting TRBD1. Trimming at V came to 10 bases and at J to 1 base, leaving 8 bases not matched to a gene. CDR1 and CDR2 from the germline V gene are LNHDA and SQIVND (reference sequence). The CDR3 spans 14 residues. The CDR3 region is CATKDRGLSYEQYF. For the CDR3, the DNA is TGTGCCACAAAGGACAGGGGCCTATCCTACGAGCAGTACTTC.